What follows describes a single TCR beta chain. Its antigen is undetermined. The PCR had 60 Vbeta and 13 Jbeta primers. Assay used: immunoSEQ multiplex PCR; TCRdb lists only in-frame clones, some missing. The repertoire holds some 130,000 clones, roughly 85% seen once, with approximately 7% in the top ten. These data come from a study of cytomegalovirus exposure and HLA in healthy donors. General study findings and limits: The study dropped some indistinguishable V segments, TRBV6-2 and TRBV6-3 among them. The likely origin of a cluster of highly shared sequence variants was a sequencing artifact. According to the study, some 160 TCR beta chains were cytomegalovirus-associated. Rare TCR sequences predominated, though certain public TCRs were found in many donors.

Trimming cost V 2 bases and J 0 bases; bases outside gene matches: 5. The CDR3 extends over 16 amino acids. CDR1 and CDR2 from the germline V gene are MRHNA and SNTAGT. This chain joins TRBV6-4 and TRBJ2-7, with 9 bases that match TRBD2. Material: PBMCs. The sequence was collected from a man aged 40-49 years in good health and CMV-seropositive. The CDR3 loop reads CASSDTTSGRSYEQYF. Here the CDR3 DNA reads TGTGCCAGCAGTGACACTACTAGCGGGCGCTCCTACGAGCAGTACTTC.